The rows below give T cell receptor beta chains drawn from one sample of a study of blood T cell repertoires in COVID-19. TCRdb's copy holds only in-frame clones and misses some; the assay was immunoSEQ multiplex PCR. The table includes some 210,000 clones, 80% to 95% detected once. The sample was peripheral blood. These receptors were obtained from a man in his 60s with COVID-19, enrolled during active disease. Each CDR3 is given with its conserved first and last residue. The order of the fields is CDR3 protein, CDR3 DNA, D gene, clone size, V gene, J gene. A D gene is named only where the DNA matches it firmly. For some rows the clone size is stated as once, few or many, or as a class when expanded; others skip it.

CASSLTGSGYTF	TGTGCCAGCAGCTTGACAGGTAGCGGCTACACCTTC	.	.	TRBV5-8	TRBJ1-2
CASSRDRDRGFHEQYF	TGTGCCAGCAGCCGAGACCGGGACAGGGGCTTTCACGAGCAGTACTTC	TRBD1	.	TRBV7-6	TRBJ2-7
CASRGDDNYGYTF	TGTGCCAGCCGGGGGGATGATAACTATGGCTACACCTTC	.	.	TRBV6-6	TRBJ1-2
CASAGSSYEQYF	TGTGCCAGCGCCGGGAGCTCCTACGAGCAGTACTTC	.	.	TRBV13	TRBJ2-7
CASSQLAGGTDTQYF	TGCGCCAGCAGCCAACTAGCGGGGGGTACAGATACGCAGTATTTT	TRBD2	.	TRBV5-1	TRBJ2-3
CASSTSGGAVETQYF	TGTGCCAGCAGCACTAGCGGGGGGGCCGTGGAGACCCAGTACTTC	TRBD2	.	TRBV11-3	TRBJ2-5
CASSFDRATYNEQFF	TGTGCCAGCAGTTTCGACAGGGCAACCTACAATGAGCAGTTCTTC	TRBD1	.	TRBV7-3	TRBJ2-1
CASRQGAIQAGELFF	TGTGCCAGCAGACAGGGGGCAATTCAGGCCGGGGAGCTGTTTTTT	TRBD1	.	TRBV28	TRBJ2-2
CASSSFGTGTSYEQYF	TGCGCCAGCAGCTCCTTTGGGACAGGTACCTCCTACGAGCAGTACTTC	TRBD1	.	TRBV5-1	TRBJ2-7
CASSEVRVSNQPQHF	TGTGCCAGCAGTGAAGTGCGGGTGAGCAATCAGCCCCAGCATTTT	.	once	TRBV2	TRBJ1-5
CSVAGTSGSHGGMFF	TGCAGCGTTGCCGGGACTAGCGGGAGCCACGGGGGGATGTTCTTC	TRBD2	.	TRBV29-1	TRBJ2-1
CASSQVLQETQYF	TGTGCCAGCAGCCAAGTCCTCCAAGAGACCCAGTACTTC	.	.	TRBV14	TRBJ2-5
CASSAPGQGTGELFF	TGTGCCAGTAGTGCCCCGGGACAGGGTACCGGGGAGCTGTTTTTT	TRBD1	.	TRBV19	TRBJ2-2
CASSVGFGSYEQYF	TGTGCCAGCAGCGTTGGTTTCGGTAGCTACGAGCAGTACTTC	.	.	TRBV6-6	TRBJ2-7
CASSLRAGGGYTF	TGTGCCAGCAGCTTAAGGGCAGGGGGCGGCTACACCTTC	TRBD1	.	TRBV7-3	TRBJ1-2
CASSSTLAGGTDTQYF	TGCGCCAGCAGCTCAACTCTAGCGGGAGGTACAGATACGCAGTATTTT	TRBD2	.	TRBV5-1	TRBJ2-3